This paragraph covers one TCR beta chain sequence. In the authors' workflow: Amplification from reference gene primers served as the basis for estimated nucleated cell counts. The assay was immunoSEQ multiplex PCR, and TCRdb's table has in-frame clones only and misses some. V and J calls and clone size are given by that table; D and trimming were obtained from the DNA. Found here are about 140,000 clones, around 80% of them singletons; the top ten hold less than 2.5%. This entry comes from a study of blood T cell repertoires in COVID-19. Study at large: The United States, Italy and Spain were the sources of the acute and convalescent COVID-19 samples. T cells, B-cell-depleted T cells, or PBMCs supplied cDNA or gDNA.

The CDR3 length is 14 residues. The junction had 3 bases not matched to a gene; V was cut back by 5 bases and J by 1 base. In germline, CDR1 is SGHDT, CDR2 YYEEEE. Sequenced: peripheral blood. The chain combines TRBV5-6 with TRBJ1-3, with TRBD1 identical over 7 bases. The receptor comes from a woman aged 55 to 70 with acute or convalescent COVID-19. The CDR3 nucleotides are TGTGCCAGCAGGAGACAGGGTTCTGGAAACACCATATATTTT. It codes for CASRRQGSGNTIYF. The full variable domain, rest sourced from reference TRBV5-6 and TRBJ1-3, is DAGVTQSPTHLIKTRGQQVTLRCSPKSGHDTVSWYQQALGQGPQFIFQYYEEEERQRGNFPDRFSGHQFPNYSSELNVNALLLGDSALYLCASRRQGSGNTIYFGEGSWLTVV.